This TCR beta chain was identified in a study of Ad26.COV2.S vaccination and SARS-CoV-2 variants. Profiled with immunoSEQ multiplex PCR; TCRdb holds only in-frame clones, not every one. The sample has fewer than 500,000 clones, 90% seen once; the top ten hold roughly 4.3%. The J segment lost 2 bases and the V segment lost 1 base, leaving 8 bases of the junction unmatched. This CDR3 spans 17 amino acids. Germline V gives CDR1 SGHNT, CDR2 YYREEE (reference sequence). Treatment specified: 19 received Ad26.COV2.S at low or high dose, single or two shots; roughly five received placebo; per-sample allocation not given. The study sampled participants on day 63 after the first vaccine or placebo injection.

This receptor was identified in a person aged 18 to 59 who received the Ad26.COV2.S COVID-19 vaccine or a placebo. The source was peripheral blood, collected in a trial of Ad26.COV2.S vaccine versus placebo. The chain combines TRBV5-4 with TRBJ2-7; 11 bases map to TRBD2. In DNA form, the CDR3 reads TGTGCCAGCAGCTTGACCCGCGGACTAGCGGGTACCTACGAGCAGTACTTC. Amino acids: CASSLTRGLAGTYEQYF.